This section outlines one T cell receptor beta chain sequence together with its context. Here immunoSEQ multiplex PCR was the method, and the copy in TCRdb shows in-frame clones only, minus some. The sample shows 200,000 to 250,000 clones, 80% to 85% of them seen only once. The V gene's germline CDR1 is MDHEN and CDR2 SYDVKM. V lost 3 bases and J lost 10; bases outside the gene matches: 11. CDR3 length: 14 residues. Participants were aged roughly 18 to 90 years from 24 US areas. The sample originates from a study of blood T cell repertoires in COVID-19. The overall study: The United States, Italy and Spain supplied acute and convalescent COVID-19 samples.

The chain combines TRBV28 with TRBJ1-2; 7 bases line up with TRBD1. The receptor was derived from a woman aged 40 to 50 who had recovered from COVID-19. Sequenced: PBMCs or T cells enriched from blood (not recorded which). The chain's CDR3 is CASSFDDRENHYTF. Written as DNA, the CDR3 is TGTGCCAGCAGTTTCGACGACAGGGAGAACCACTACACCTTC.